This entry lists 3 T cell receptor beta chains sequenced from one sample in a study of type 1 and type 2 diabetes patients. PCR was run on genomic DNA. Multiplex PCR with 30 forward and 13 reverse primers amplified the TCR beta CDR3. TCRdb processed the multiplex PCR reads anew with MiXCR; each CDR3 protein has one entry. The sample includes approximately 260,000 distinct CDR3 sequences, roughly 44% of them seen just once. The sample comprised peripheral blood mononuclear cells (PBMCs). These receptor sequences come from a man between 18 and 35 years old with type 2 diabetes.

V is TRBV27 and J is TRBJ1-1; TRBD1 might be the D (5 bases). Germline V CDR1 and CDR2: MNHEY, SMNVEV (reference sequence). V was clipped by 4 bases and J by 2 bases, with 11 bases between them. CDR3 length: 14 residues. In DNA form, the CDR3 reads TGTGCCAGCAGTTCGTTGACAGCAAACACTGAAGCTTTCTTT. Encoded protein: CASSSLTANTEAFF.

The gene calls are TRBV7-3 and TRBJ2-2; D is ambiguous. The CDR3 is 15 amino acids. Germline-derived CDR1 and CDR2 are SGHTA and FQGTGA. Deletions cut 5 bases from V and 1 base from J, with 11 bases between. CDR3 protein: CASSPQMMNTGELFF. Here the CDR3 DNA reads TGTGCCAGCAGCCCACAGATGATGAACACCGGGGAGCTGTTTTTT.

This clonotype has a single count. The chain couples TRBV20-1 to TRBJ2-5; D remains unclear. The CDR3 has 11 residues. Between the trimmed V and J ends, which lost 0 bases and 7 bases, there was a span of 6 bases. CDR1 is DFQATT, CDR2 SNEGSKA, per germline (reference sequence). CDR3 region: CSARDRGTQYF. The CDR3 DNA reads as TGCAGTGCTAGAGATCGAGGGACCCAGTACTTC.